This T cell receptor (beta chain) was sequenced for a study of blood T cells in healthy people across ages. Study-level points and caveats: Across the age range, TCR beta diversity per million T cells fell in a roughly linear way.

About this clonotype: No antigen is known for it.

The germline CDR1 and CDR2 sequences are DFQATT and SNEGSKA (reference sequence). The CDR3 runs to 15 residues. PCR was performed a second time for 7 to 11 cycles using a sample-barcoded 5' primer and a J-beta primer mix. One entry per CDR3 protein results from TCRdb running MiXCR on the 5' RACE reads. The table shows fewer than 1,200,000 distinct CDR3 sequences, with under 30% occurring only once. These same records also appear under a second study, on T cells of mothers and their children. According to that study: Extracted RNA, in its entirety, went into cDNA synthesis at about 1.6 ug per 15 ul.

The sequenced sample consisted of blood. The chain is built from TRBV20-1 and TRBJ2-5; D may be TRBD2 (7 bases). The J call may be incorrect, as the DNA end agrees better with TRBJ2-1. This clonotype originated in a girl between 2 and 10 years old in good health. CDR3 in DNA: TGCAGTGCTAGAGCTGATGGGGGGGCAGAGTCTGAGCAGTTCTTC. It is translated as CSARADGGAESEQFF.